In this sample, the clone carrying this T cell receptor beta chain turned up many times. The sample originates from a study of metastatic and nonmetastatic thyroid tumors. TCRdb reprocessed the PCR reads via MiXCR. The table lists roughly 12,000 clones, 25% to 40% of them singletons. Patients were all untreated before their thyroid surgery. CDR1 is SGHTS and CDR2 is YDEGEE in the germline V gene. There are 11 residues in the CDR3. V was pared by 3 bases and J by 12 bases, with 10 bases between. Sequencing used tumor tissue. This TCR was sampled from a female donor with papillary thyroid cancer or a benign thyroid nodule (not recorded which). Some clones in this sample may be carry-over from other donors' samples. The V call is TRBV5-8, the J call TRBJ2-1; D remains unclear. CDR3 in amino acids: CASSWTEGQFF. The CDR3 DNA follows: TGTGCCAGCAGCTGGACGGAAGGGCAGTTCTTC.